The text below deals with one T cell receptor (beta chain). Its specificity is unknown. This sample was included in a study of cytomegalovirus exposure and HLA in healthy donors. Study-wide points: The authors enumerated 164 TCR beta chains as linked to cytomegalovirus. A later analysis linked a missense DCLRE1C variant to TCR beta V- and J-gene trimming. An analysis done earlier found most TCR beta V segments productive about 87% or about 30% of the time.

The V gene lost 4 bases and the J gene lost 8 bases, with 17 bases spanning the gap. Looked up from germline, CDR1 is SGDLS and CDR2 is YYNGEE. The CDR3 is made up of 14 amino acids. Donors showed nominal health when sampled, although they likely had unrecorded immune exposures. This PCR relied on a set of 60 Vbeta primers and 13 Jbeta primers. Profiled with immunoSEQ multiplex PCR; TCRdb holds only in-frame clones, not every one. Here the sample spans approximately 38,000 clones, approximately 86% being singletons. Input material: PBMCs. The sequence was obtained from a woman under 30 in good health and CMV-seropositive. This chain joins TRBV9 and TRBJ2-3, with D possibly being TRBD2 (6 bases). For the CDR3, the DNA is TGTGCCAGCAGCCCTGATGTGGAGGGCCTTACGCAGTATTTT. Translation: CASSPDVEGLTQYF.